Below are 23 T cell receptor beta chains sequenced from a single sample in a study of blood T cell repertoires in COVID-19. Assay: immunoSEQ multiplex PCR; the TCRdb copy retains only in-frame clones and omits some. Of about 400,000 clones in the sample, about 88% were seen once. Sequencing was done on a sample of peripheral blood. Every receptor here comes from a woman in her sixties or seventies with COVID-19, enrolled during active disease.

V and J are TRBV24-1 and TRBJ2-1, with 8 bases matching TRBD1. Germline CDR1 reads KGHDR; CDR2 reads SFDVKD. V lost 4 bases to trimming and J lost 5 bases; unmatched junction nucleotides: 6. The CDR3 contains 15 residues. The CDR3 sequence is CATSEPGTGDNEQFF. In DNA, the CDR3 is TGTGCCACCAGTGAACCCGGGACAGGTGACAATGAGCAGTTCTTC.

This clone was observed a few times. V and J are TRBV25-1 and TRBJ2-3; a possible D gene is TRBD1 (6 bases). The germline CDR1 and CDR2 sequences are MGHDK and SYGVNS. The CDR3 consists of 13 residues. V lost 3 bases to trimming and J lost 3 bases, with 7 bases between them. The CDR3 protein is CASSDDRTDTQYF. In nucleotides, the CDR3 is TGTGCCAGCAGTGACGACAGGACAGATACGCAGTATTTT.

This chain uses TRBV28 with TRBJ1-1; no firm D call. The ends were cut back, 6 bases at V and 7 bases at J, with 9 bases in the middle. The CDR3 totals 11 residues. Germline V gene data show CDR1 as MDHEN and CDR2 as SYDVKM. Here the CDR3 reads CASRHHSEAFF. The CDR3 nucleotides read TGTGCCAGCAGGCATCACAGTGAAGCTTTCTTT.

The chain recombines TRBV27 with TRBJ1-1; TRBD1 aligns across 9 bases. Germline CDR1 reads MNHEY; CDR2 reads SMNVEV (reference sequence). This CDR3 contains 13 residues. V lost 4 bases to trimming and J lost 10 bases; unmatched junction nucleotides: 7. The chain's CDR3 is CASSSNRGRLAFF. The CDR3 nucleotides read TGTGCCAGCAGTTCAAACAGGGGGCGGTTAGCTTTCTTT.

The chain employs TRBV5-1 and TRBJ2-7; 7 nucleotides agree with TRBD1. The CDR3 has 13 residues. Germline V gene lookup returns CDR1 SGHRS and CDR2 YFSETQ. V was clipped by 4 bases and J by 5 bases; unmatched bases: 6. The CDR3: CASSGGQSDEQYF. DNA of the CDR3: TGCGCCAGCAGCGGGGGACAGTCTGACGAGCAGTACTTC. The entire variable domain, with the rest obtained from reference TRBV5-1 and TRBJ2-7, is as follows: KAGVTQTPRYLIKTRGQQVTLSCSPISGHRSVSWYQQTPGQGLQFLFEYFSETQRNKGNFPGRFSGRQFSNSRSEMNVSTLELGDSALYLCASSGGQSDEQYFGPGTRLTVT.

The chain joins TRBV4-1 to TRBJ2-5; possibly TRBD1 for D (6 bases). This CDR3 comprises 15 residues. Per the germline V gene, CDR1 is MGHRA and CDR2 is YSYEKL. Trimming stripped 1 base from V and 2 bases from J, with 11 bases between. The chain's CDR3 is CASSQGTELQETQYF. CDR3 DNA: TGCGCCAGCAGCCAAGGGACAGAACTTCAAGAGACCCAGTACTTC.

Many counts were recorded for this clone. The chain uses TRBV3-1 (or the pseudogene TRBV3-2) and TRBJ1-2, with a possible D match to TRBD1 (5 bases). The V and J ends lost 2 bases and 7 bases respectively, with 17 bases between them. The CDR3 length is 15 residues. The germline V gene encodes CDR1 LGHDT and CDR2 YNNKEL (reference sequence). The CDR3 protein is CASSQQTGQVGGYTF. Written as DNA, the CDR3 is TGTGCCAGCAGCCAACAAACTGGACAAGTCGGTGGCTACACCTTC.

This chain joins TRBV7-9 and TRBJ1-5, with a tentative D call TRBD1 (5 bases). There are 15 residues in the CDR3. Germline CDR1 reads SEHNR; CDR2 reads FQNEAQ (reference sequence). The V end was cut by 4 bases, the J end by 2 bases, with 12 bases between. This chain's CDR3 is CASSWGEIGNQPQHF. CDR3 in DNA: TGTGCCAGCAGCTGGGGGGAGATTGGCAATCAGCCCCAGCATTTT.

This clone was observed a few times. The CDR3 protein is CASSLNQGRDGYTF. DNA for the CDR3: TGTGCCAGCAGCTTAAACCAGGGAAGGGATGGCTACACCTTC. The chain has TRBV7-3 and TRBJ1-2; D is possibly TRBD1 (5 bases). Germline lookup yields CDR1 SGHTA and CDR2 FQGTGA. The CDR3 runs 14 residues. V was trimmed by 1 base and J by 6 bases, leaving 12 bases between them.

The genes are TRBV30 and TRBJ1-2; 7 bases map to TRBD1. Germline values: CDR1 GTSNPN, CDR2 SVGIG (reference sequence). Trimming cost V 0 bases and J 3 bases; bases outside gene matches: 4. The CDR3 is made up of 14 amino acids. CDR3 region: CAWSVGGQYYGYTF. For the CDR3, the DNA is TGTGCCTGGAGTGTAGGGGGCCAATACTATGGCTACACCTTC.

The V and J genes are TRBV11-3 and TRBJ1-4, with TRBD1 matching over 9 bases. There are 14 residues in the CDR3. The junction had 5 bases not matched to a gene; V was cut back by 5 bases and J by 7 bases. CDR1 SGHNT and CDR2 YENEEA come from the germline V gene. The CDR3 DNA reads TGTGCCAGCAGCCCCGGGACAGGGATTGAAAAACTGTTTTTT. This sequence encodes CASSPGTGIEKLFF.

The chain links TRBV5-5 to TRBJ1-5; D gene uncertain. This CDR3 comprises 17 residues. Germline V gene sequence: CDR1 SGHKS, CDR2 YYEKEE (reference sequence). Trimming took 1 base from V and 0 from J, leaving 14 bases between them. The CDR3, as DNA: TGTGCCAGCAGCTTGACCTCCCGACTTTATAGCAATCAGCCCCAGCATTTT. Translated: CASSLTSRLYSNQPQHF.

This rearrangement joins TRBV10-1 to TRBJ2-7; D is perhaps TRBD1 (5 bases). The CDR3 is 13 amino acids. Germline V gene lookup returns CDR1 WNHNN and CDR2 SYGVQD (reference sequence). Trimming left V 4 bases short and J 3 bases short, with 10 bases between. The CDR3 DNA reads TGCGCCAGCAGTGCAGGGCCGCTCTACGAGCAGTACTTC. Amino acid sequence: CASSAGPLYEQYF.

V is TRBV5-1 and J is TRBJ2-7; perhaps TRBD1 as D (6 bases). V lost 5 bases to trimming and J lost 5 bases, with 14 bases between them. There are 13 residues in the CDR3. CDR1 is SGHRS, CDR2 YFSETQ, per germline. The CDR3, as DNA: TGCGCCAGCAGGGTACAGGGCGGCCACGAGCAGTACTTC. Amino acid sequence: CASRVQGGHEQYF. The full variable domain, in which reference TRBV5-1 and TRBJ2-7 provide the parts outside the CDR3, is KAGVTQTPRYLIKTRGQQVTLSCSPISGHRSVSWYQQTPGQGLQFLFEYFSETQRNKGNFPGRFSGRQFSNSRSEMNVSTLELGDSALYLCASRVQGGHEQYFGPGTRLTVT.

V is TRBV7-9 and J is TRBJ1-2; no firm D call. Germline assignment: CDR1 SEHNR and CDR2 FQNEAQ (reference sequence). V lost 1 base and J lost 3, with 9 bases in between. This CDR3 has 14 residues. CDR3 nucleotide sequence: TGTGCCAGCAGCTTAGACACGCGGGACTATGGCTACACCTTC. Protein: CASSLDTRDYGYTF.

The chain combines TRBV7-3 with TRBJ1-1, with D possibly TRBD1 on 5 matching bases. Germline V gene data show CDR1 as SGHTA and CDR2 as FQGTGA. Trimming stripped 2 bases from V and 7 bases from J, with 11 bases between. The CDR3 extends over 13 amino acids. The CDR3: CASSLGEGLEAFF. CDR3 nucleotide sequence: TGTGCCAGCAGCTTAGGGGAGGGGCTTGAAGCTTTCTTT.

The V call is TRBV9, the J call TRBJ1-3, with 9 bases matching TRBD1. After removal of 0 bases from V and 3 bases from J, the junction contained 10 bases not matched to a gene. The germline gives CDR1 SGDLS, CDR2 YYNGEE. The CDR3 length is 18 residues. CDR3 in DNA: TGTGCCAGCAGCGTAGATTCGGCGGGACAGGGATTTGGAAACACCATATATTTT. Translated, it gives CASSVDSAGQGFGNTIYF.

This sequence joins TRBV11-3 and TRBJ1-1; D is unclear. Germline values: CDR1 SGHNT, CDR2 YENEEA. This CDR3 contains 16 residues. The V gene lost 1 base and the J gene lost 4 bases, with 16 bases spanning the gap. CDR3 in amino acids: CASSLGPGGLFTEAFF. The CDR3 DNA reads TGTGCCAGCAGCTTAGGGCCAGGTGGGCTTTTCACTGAAGCTTTCTTT.

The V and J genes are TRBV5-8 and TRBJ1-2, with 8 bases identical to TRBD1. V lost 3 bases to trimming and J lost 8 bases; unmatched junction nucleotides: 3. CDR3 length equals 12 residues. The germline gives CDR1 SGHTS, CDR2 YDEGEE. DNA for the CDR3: TGTGCCAGCAGCTCCAGGGGGCGCGGCTACACCTTC. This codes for CASSSRGRGYTF.

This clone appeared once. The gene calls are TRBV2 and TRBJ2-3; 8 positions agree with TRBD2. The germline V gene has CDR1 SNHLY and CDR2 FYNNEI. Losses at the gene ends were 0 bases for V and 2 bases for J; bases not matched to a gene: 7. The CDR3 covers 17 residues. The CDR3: CASSEAWDSGDTDTQYF. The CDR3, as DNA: TGTGCCAGCAGTGAAGCGTGGGATAGCGGGGACACAGATACGCAGTATTTT.

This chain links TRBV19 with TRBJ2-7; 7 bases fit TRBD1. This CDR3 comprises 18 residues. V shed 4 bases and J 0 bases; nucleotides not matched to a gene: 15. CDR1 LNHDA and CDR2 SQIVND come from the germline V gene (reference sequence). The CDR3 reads CASSNRQGKKVSSYEQYF. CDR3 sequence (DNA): TGTGCCAGTAGTAACAGACAGGGTAAGAAAGTTAGCTCCTACGAGCAGTACTTC.

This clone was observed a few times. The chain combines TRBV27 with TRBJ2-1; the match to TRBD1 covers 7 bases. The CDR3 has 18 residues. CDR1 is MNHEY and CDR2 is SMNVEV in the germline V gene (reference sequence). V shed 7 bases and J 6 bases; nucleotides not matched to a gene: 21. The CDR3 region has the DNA TGTGCCAGCACCACTTGGGGGTTTGGGGGACAGAGGGGCAATGAGCAGTTCTTC. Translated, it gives CASTTWGFGGQRGNEQFF.

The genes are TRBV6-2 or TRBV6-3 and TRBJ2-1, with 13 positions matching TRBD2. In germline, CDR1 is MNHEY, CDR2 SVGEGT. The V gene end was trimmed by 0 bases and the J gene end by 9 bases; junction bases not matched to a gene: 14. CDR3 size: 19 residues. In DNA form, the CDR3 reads TGTGCCAGCAGTTACTCTATAGAGGGACTAGCGGGATGGTCGGGTGAGCAGTTCTTC. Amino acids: CASSYSIEGLAGWSGEQFF.